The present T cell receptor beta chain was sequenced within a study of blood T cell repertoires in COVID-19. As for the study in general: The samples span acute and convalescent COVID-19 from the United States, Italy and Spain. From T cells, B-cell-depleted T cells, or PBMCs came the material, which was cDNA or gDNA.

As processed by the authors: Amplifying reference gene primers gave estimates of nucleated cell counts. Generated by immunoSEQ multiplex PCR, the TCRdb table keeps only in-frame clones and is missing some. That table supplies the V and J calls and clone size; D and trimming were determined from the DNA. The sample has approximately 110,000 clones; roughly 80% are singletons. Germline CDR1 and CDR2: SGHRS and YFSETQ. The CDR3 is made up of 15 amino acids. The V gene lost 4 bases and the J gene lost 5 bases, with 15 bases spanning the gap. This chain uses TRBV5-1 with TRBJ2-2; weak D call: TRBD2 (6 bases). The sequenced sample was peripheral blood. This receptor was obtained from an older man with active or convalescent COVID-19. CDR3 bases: TGCGCCAGCAGCCCCGCTAGCGTACAGACCGGGGAGCTGTTTTTT. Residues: CASSPASVQTGELFF. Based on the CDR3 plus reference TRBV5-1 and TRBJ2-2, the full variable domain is KAGVTQTPRYLIKTRGQQVTLSCSPISGHRSVSWYQQTPGQGLQFLFEYFSETQRNKGNFPGRFSGRQFSNSRSEMNVSTLELGDSALYLCASSPASVQTGELFFGEGSRLTVL.